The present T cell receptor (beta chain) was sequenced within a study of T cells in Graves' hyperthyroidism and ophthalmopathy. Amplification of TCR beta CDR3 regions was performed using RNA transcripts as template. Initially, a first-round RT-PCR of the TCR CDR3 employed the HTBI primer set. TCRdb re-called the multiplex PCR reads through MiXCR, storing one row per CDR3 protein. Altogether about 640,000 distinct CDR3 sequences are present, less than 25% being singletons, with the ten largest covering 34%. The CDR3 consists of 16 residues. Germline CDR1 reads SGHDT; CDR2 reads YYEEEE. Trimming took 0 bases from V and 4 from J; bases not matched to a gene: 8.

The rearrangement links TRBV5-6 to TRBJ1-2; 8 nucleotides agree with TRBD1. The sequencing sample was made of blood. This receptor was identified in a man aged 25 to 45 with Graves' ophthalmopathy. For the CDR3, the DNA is TGTGCCAGCAGCTTGGAGGCCAGGGGGCTCTTCTATGGCTACACCTTC. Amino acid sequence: CASSLEARGLFYGYTF.